These 20 T cell receptor beta chains share one sample of origin, sequenced in a study of T cell responses to AZD1222 COVID-19 vaccine. Only in-frame clones appear in the TCRdb table, and some are missing; sequencing was by immunoSEQ multiplex PCR. Of about 170,000 clones listed, over 85% were seen once; the top ten hold around 1.5%. The sequencing used peripheral blood, collected on day 0 of AZD1222 vaccination. All receptors derive from an adult in good health.

This rearrangement joins TRBV11-1 to TRBJ2-1; 12 bases are shared with TRBD2. Germline trimming cut 6 bases from V and 5 bases from J; bases unmatched to any gene: 8. Germline V lookup: CDR1 SGHAT, CDR2 FQDESV (reference sequence). This CDR3 is 16 amino acids long. The CDR3 DNA sequence: TGTGCCAGCAGTTCGCCCACTAGCGGGAGGAACAATGAGCAGTTCTTC. It translates to CASSSPTSGRNNEQFF.

The V gene is TRBV10-1, the J gene TRBJ2-7; D is tentatively TRBD1 or TRBD2 (5 bases each). V was trimmed by 6 bases and J by 4 bases, leaving 22 bases between them. The germline V gene has CDR1 WNHNN and CDR2 SYGVQD (reference sequence). The CDR3 sequence is 16 residues long. CDR3: CASSPRRGTAAYEQYF. The CDR3 DNA follows: TGCGCCAGCAGCCCCCGGAGAGGGACCGCGGCATACGAGCAGTACTTC.

Points on this clone: A junction end diverges from the germline sequence, so it may reflect a read error. The V gene is TRBV7-7, the J gene TRBJ1-6, with TRBD1 identical over 12 bases. The CDR3 loop spans 20 amino acids. Germline lookup yields CDR1 SSHAT and CDR2 FNYEAQ (reference sequence). CDR3: CASSSGTGGTNHSYNSPLHF. CDR3 bases: TGTGCTAGCAGCTCCGGGACAGGGGGCACCAATCACTCCTATAATTCACCCCTCCACTTT.

The J gene is TRBJ1-2, the V gene TRBV9; 9 bases are a match to TRBD1. After removal of 4 bases from V and 8 bases from J, the junction contained 12 bases not matched to a gene. The CDR3 consists of 15 residues. Germline-derived CDR1 and CDR2 are SGDLS and YYNGEE. The CDR3: CASSSSPQGAGGYTF. The CDR3 bases are TGTGCCAGCAGCTCTAGCCCACAGGGGGCAGGAGGCTACACCTTC.

The rearrangement joins TRBV3-1 (or the pseudogene TRBV3-2) to TRBJ1-1, with D hard to call. The CDR3 has 15 residues. Germline loops: CDR1 LGHDT, CDR2 YNNKEL (reference sequence). The V end was cut by 4 bases, the J end by 1 base, with 13 bases between. The CDR3 protein is CASSPLVNKNTEAFF. CDR3 DNA: TGTGCCAGCAGCCCCCTGGTGAACAAGAACACTGAAGCTTTCTTT.

V is TRBV19 and J is TRBJ2-1; TRBD1 agrees at 7 bases. Trimming removed 9 bases from V and 8 bases from J; junction bases left unmatched: 13. This CDR3 is built from 14 residues. Germline V lookup: CDR1 LNHDA, CDR2 SQIVND (reference sequence). Here the CDR3 reads CASKRLIGTDEQFF. The CDR3 DNA reads as TGTGCCAGCAAGAGGTTAATCGGGACAGATGAGCAGTTCTTC.

The chain carries TRBV6-2 or TRBV6-3 and TRBJ2-2; 8 bases agree with TRBD2. J was trimmed by 8 bases and V by 6 bases; bases with no gene match: 14. There are 16 residues in the CDR3. Germline assignment: CDR1 MNHEY and CDR2 SVGEGT. The CDR3 nucleotides are TGTGCCAGCAGCCGAGGACTAGCTCGGGCGGGGGGGGAGCTGTTTTTT. Translating gives CASSRGLARAGGELFF.

The J gene is TRBJ2-3, the V gene TRBV7-9; TRBD2 agrees at 7 bases. J was trimmed by 4 bases and V by 5 bases; bases with no gene match: 9. The CDR3 sequence is 15 residues long. Germline lookup yields CDR1 SEHNR and CDR2 FQNEAQ (reference sequence). The CDR3 region is CASSQWAGVPDTQYF. CDR3 sequence (DNA): TGTGCCAGCAGCCAATGGGCGGGGGTCCCAGATACGCAGTATTTT.

This rearrangement joins TRBV19 to TRBJ1-2, with D unresolved. This CDR3 comprises 14 residues. From germline, CDR1 is LNHDA and CDR2 SQIVND (reference sequence). Trimming left V 3 bases short and J 3 bases short, with 11 bases between. The CDR3 is CASSIPRRHYGYTF. As DNA, the CDR3 is TGTGCCAGTAGTATCCCTCGACGCCACTATGGCTACACCTTC.

The V gene is TRBV5-6, the J gene TRBJ1-1; D unresolved. With 0 bases removed from V and 4 bases from J, the gap between germline ends came to 4 bases. Germline V gives CDR1 SGHDT, CDR2 YYEEEE. This CDR3 is 12 amino acids long. CDR3 sequence reads: CASSLGATEAFF. The CDR3 region has the DNA TGTGCCAGCAGCTTGGGCGCCACTGAAGCTTTCTTT.

This rearrangement joins TRBV9 to TRBJ1-6, with D uncertain. Trimming left V 7 bases short and J 7 bases short, with 9 bases between. Germline CDR1 reads SGDLS; CDR2 reads YYNGEE. The CDR3 has 12 residues. This CDR3 reads CASGRENSPLHF. The DNA for the CDR3 is TGTGCCAGCGGGAGGGAGAATTCACCCCTCCACTTT.

In its sample, this clone was seen once. The V gene is TRBV19, the J gene TRBJ2-1, with D perhaps matching TRBD2 (5 bases). This CDR3 contains 14 residues. CDR1 LNHDA and CDR2 SQIVND come from the germline V gene (reference sequence). Deletions cut 3 bases from V and 6 bases from J, with 12 bases between. The CDR3 is CASSILGLANEQFF. The CDR3 DNA follows: TGTGCCAGTAGTATCCTCGGGCTAGCCAATGAGCAGTTCTTC.

V is TRBV12-3 or TRBV12-4 and J is TRBJ2-1; the match to TRBD1 covers 8 bases. The V segment lost 6 bases and the J segment 7 bases; nucleotides outside the gene matches: 5. This CDR3 contains 13 residues. CDR3 nucleotides: TGTGCCAGCAGCCAAAACAGGGGGAATGAGCAGTTCTTC. This gives the protein CASSQNRGNEQFF.

This clone was counted a single time. The rearrangement uses TRBV6-5 and TRBJ1-3, with 8 bases that match TRBD1. The CDR3 covers 13 residues. Trimming removed 6 bases from V and 10 bases from J; junction bases left unmatched: 8. Germline lookup yields CDR1 MNHEY and CDR2 SVGAGI. The CDR3 DNA reads as TGTGCCAGCAGCCCGGACAGGGCCGGGACCATATATTTT. Translated, it gives CASSPDRAGTIYF.

This chain connects TRBV7-6 to TRBJ2-3; TRBD2 aligns across 8 bases. In germline, CDR1 is SGHVS, CDR2 FNYEAQ. This CDR3 is built from 16 residues. V was pared by 2 bases and J by 0 bases, with 4 bases of the junction left unmatched. The CDR3 loop reads CASSLLLAGSTDTQYF. The CDR3 nucleotides read TGTGCCAGCAGCTTATTGCTAGCGGGTAGCACAGATACGCAGTATTTT.

This chain links TRBV19 with TRBJ1-5, with 8 nucleotides matching TRBD1. With 5 bases clipped from V and 2 bases from J, the junction kept 11 bases outside the gene matches. The CDR3 sequence is 17 residues long. Germline V gene sequence: CDR1 LNHDA, CDR2 SQIVND (reference sequence). CDR3 DNA: TGTGCCAGTAGTGCTATGACAGGGGCAGGGGGCAATCAGCCCCAGCATTTT. Translation: CASSAMTGAGGNQPQHF.

The chain employs TRBV19 and TRBJ1-1, with 8 positions matching TRBD1. The V gene end was trimmed by 7 bases and the J gene end by 4 bases; junction bases not matched to a gene: 8. CDR1 is LNHDA and CDR2 is SQIVND in the germline V gene (reference sequence). The CDR3 sequence is 14 residues long. CDR3 DNA: TGTGCCAGTACCGGACAGGGTTGGATCACTGAAGCTTTCTTT. This sequence encodes CASTGQGWITEAFF.

V and J are TRBV30 and TRBJ2-7; 11 nucleotides match TRBD2. The germline CDR1 and CDR2 sequences are GTSNPN and SVGIG (reference sequence). V lost 5 bases, J lost 3 bases, and 6 bases stayed unmatched. CDR3 size: 14 residues. CDR3 protein: CAWSFGTSGYEQYF. CDR3 sequence (DNA): TGTGCCTGGTCCTTCGGGACTAGCGGCTACGAGCAGTACTTC.

The chain links TRBV2 to TRBJ1-5; D remains ambiguous. Trimming left V 7 bases short and J 6 bases short, with 10 bases between. CDR3 length: 12 residues. The germline gives CDR1 SNHLY, CDR2 FYNNEI. CDR3 protein: CASTAGGQPQHF. The CDR3 DNA reads TGTGCCAGCACCGCGGGAGGTCAGCCCCAGCATTTT.

The chain couples TRBV2 to TRBJ1-2; D perhaps matches TRBD1 (5 bases). The germline V and J ends were trimmed by 2 bases and 6 bases, with 13 bases remaining between them. This CDR3 has 14 residues. In germline, CDR1 is SNHLY, CDR2 FYNNEI. CDR3 nucleotide sequence: TGTGCCAGCAGTGAACGCCTCTCGGGGGATGGCTACACCTTC. This sequence encodes CASSERLSGDGYTF.